One and the same sample provided the 2 T cell receptor beta chains below, sequenced in a study of blood T cell repertoires in COVID-19. Sequencing was performed with immunoSEQ multiplex PCR; in TCRdb, only in-frame clones are kept and a portion is missing. The data show fewer than 250,000 clones, with around four fifths seen just once and 2.5% to 3% held by the top ten. The sample taken for sequencing was peripheral blood. These receptors came from a man in his fifties with active or convalescent COVID-19.

V is TRBV6-1 and J is TRBJ2-6; 10 bases are shared with TRBD2. Germline loops: CDR1 MNHNS, CDR2 SASEGT. The V segment lost 4 bases and the J segment 4 bases; nucleotides outside the gene matches: 4. CDR3 size: 16 residues. The CDR3 sequence is CASSGPSGGGANVLTF. The CDR3 region has the DNA TGTGCCAGCAGTGGCCCTAGCGGGGGCGGGGCCAACGTCCTGACTTTC.

CDR3 sequence (DNA): TGTTGGGAGGGGGGCACAGATACGCAGTATTTT. It is translated as CWEGGTDTQYF. The chain links TRBV11-2 to TRBJ2-3; D is perhaps TRBD2 (7 bases). Germline loops: CDR1 SGHAT, CDR2 FQNNGV. The length of the CDR3 is 11 residues.